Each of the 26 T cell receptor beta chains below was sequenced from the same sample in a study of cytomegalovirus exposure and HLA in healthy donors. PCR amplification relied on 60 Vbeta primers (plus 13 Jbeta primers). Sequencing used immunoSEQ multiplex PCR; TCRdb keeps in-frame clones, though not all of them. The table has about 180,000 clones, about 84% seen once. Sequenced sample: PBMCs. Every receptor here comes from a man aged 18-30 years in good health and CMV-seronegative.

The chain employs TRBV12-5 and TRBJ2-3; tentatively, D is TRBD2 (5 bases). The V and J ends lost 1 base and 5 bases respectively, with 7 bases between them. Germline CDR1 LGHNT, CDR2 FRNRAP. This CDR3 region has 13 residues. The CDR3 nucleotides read TGTGCTAGTGGTTTGGCACTAGGAGATACGCAGTATTTT. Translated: CASGLALGDTQYF. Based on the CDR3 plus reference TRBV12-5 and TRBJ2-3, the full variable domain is DARVTQTPRHKVTEMGQEVTMRCQPILGHNTVFWYRQTMMQGLELLAYFRNRAPLDDSGMPKDRFSAEMPDATLATLKIQPSEPRDSAVYFCASGLALGDTQYFGPGTRLTVL.

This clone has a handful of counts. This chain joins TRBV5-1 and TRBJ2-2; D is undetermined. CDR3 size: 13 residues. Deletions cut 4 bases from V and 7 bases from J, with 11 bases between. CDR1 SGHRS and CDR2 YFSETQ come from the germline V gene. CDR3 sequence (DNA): TGCGCCAGCAGCAATAGACTCGGCGGGGAGCTGTTTTTT. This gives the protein CASSNRLGGELFF.

CDR3 loop: CASSFQTGLDIQYF. The CDR3 nucleotides are TGTGCCAGCAGCTTCCAGACCGGGTTGGACATTCAGTACTTC. The chain joins TRBV5-5 to TRBJ2-4; D remains ambiguous. Germline V lookup: CDR1 SGHKS, CDR2 YYEKEE (reference sequence). This CDR3 comprises 14 residues. Deletions cut 2 bases from V and 8 bases from J, with 14 bases between. Combining the CDR3 with reference TRBV5-5 and TRBJ2-4 gives the whole variable domain DAGVTQSPTHLIKTRGQQVTLRCSPISGHKSVSWYQQVLGQGPQFIFQYYEKEERGRGNFPDRFSARQFPNYSSELNVNALLLGDSALYLCASSFQTGLDIQYFGAGTRLSVL.

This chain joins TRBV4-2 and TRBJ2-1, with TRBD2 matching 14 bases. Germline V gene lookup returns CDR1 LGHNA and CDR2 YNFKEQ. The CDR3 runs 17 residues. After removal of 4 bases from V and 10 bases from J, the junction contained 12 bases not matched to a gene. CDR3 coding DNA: TGTGCCAGCAGCCGCCTCGGGACTAGCGGGGGTTGGGGGGAGCAGTTCTTC. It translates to CASSRLGTSGGWGEQFF.

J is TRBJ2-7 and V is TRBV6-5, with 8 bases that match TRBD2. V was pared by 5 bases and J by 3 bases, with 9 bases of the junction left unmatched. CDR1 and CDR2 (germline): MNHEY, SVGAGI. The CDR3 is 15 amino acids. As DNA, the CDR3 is TGTGCCAGCAGTGTATTGGGACTAGGGGACTACGAGCAGTACTTC. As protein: CASSVLGLGDYEQYF.

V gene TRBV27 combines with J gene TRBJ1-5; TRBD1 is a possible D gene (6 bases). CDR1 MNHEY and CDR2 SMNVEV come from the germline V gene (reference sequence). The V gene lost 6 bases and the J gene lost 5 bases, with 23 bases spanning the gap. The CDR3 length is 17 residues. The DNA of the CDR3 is TGTGCCAGCAGCCACGGCCGGCCCGGGGGGGGCTATCAGCCCCAGCATTTT. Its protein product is CASSHGRPGGGYQPQHF.

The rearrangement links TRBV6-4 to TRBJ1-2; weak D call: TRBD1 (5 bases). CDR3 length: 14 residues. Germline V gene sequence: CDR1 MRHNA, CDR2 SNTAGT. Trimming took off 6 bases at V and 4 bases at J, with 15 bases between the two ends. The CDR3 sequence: CASRAVPGGYGYTF. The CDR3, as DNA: TGTGCCAGCAGGGCGGTCCCCGGGGGCTATGGCTACACCTTC.

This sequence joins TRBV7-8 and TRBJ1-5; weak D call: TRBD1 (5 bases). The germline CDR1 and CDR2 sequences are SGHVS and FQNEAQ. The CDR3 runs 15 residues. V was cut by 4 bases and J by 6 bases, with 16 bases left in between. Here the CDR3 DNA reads TGTGCCAGCAGCTCCCCGGCAGGGATAGGTCAGCCCCAGCATTTT. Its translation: CASSSPAGIGQPQHF. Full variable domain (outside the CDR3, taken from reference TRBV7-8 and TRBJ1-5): GAGVSQSPRYKVAKRGQDVALRCDPISGHVSLFWYQQALGQGPEFLTYFQNEAQLDKSGLPSDRFFAERPEGSVSTLKIQRTQQEDSAVYLCASSSPAGIGQPQHFGDGTRLSIL.

CDR3 coding DNA: TGTGCCACCAGCAGAGGCGCGGGACCACAAGAGACCCAGTACTTC. As protein: CATSRGAGPQETQYF. The V and J genes are TRBV15 and TRBJ2-5, with TRBD2 as a possible D gene (6 bases). Trimming stripped 1 base from V and 2 bases from J, with 11 bases between. Per germline, CDR1 LNHNV and CDR2 YYDKDF (reference sequence). The CDR3 has 15 amino acids.

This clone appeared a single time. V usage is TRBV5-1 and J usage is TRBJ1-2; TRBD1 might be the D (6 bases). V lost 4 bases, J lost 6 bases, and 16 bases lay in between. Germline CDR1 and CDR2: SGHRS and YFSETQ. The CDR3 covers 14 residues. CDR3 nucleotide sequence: TGCGCCAGCAGCCCGAGGGGGGGCCGGGATGGCTACACCTTC. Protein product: CASSPRGGRDGYTF.

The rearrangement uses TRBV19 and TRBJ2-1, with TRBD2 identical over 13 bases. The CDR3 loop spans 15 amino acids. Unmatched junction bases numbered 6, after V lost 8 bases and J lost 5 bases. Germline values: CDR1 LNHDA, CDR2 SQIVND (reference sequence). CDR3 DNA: TGTGCCAGTCTCGGACTAGCGGGAGAGAACAATGAGCAGTTCTTC. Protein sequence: CASLGLAGENNEQFF.

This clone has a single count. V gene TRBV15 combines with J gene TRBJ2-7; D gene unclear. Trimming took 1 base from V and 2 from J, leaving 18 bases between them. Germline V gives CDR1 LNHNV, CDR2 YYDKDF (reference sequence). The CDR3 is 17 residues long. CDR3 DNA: TGTGCCACCAGCAGAGTTCTTCCCCTCGACGGAGCCTACGAGCAGTACTTC. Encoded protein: CATSRVLPLDGAYEQYF.

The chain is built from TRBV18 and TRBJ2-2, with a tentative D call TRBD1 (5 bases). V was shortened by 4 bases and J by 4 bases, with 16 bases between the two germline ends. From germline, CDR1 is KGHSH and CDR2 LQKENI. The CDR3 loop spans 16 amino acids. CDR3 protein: CASSHRQSGSTGELFF. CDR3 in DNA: TGTGCCAGCTCACATAGACAGTCAGGTTCCACCGGGGAGCTGTTTTTT.

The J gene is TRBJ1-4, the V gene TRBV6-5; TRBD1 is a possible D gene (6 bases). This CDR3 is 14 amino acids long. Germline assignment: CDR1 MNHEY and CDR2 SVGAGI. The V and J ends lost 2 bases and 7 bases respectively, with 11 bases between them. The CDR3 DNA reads TGTGCCAGCAGTTACGCGGGGGGCAGTGAAAAACTGTTTTTT. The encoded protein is CASSYAGGSEKLFF.

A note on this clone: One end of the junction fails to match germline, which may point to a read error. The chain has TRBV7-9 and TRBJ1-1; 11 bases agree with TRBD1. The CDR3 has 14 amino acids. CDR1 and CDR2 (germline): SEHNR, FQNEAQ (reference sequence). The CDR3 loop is CSSSLGTGGTEAFF. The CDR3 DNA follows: TGTTCCAGCAGCCTAGGGACAGGGGGCACTGAAGCTTTCTTT. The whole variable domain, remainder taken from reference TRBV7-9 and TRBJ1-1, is DTGVSQNPRHKITKRGQNVTFRCDPISEHNRLYWYRQTLGQGPEFLTYFQNEAQLEKSRLLSDRFSAERPKGSFSTLEIQRTEQGDSAMYLCSSSLGTGGTEAFFGQGTRLTVV.

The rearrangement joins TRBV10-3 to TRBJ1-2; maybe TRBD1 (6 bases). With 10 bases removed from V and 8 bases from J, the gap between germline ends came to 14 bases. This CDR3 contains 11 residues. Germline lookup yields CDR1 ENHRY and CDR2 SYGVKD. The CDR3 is CATGQPDGYTF. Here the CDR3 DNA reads TGTGCCACGGGACAACCGGACGGCTACACCTTC.

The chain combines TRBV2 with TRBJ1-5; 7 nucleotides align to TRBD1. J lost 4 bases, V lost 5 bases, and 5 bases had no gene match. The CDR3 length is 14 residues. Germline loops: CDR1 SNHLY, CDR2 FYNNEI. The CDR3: CASSWTGGNQPQHF. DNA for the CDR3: TGTGCCAGCAGTTGGACAGGAGGGAATCAGCCCCAGCATTTT.

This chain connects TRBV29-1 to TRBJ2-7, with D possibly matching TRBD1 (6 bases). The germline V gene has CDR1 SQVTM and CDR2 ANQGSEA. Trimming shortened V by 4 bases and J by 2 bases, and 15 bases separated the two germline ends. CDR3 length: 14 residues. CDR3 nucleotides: TGCAGCGTTGTCGCGACAGGACTCACCTACGAGCAGTACTTC. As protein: CSVVATGLTYEQYF.

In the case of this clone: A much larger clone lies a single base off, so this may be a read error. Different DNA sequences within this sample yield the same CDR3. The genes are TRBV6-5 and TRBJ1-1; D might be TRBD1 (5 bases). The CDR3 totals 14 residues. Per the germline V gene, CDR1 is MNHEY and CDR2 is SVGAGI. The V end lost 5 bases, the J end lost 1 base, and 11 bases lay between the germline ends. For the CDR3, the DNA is TGTGCCAGCAGTGAATTGGGGGGGAACACTGAAGCTTTCTTT. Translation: CASSELGGNTEAFF.

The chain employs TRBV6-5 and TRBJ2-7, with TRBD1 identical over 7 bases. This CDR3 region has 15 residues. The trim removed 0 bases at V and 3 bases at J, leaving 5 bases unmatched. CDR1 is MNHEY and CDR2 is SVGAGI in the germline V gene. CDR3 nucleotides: TGTGCCAGCAGTTACTCAGACAGGGTGAACTACGAGCAGTACTTC. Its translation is CASSYSDRVNYEQYF.

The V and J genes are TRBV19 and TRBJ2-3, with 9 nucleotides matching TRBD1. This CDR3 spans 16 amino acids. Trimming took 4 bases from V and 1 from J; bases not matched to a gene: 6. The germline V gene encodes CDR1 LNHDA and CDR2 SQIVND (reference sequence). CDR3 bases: TGTGCCAGTAGTACTCCACAGGGGGCAGGCACAGATACGCAGTATTTT. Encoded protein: CASSTPQGAGTDTQYF. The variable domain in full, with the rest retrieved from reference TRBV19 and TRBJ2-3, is DGGITQSPKYLFRKEGQNVTLSCEQNLNHDAMYWYRQDPGQGLRLIYYSQIVNDFQKGDIAEGYSVSREKKESFPLTVTSAQKNPTAFYLCASSTPQGAGTDTQYFGPGTRLTVL.

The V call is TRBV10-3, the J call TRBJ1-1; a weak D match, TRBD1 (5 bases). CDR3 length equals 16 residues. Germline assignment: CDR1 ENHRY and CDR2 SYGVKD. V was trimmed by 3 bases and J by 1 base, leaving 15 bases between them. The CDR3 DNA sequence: TGTGCCATCAGTGAAGGGACTTGGAGTCAGAACACTGAAGCTTTCTTT. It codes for CAISEGTWSQNTEAFF.

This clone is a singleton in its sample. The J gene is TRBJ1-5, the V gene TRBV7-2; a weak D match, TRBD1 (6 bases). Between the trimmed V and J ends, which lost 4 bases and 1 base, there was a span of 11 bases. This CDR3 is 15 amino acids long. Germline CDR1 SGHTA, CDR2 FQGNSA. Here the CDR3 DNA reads TGTGCCAGCAGCTCTTCGGGGGGCAGCAATCAGCCCCAGCATTTT. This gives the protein CASSSSGGSNQPQHF.

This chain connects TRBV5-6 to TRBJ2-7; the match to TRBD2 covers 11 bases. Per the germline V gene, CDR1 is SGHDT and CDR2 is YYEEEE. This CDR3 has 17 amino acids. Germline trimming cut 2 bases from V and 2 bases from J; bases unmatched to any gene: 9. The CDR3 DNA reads TGTGCCAGCAGCTTCCCGGGACTAGCGGAGGAGCCCTACGAGCAGTACTTC. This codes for CASSFPGLAEEPYEQYF.

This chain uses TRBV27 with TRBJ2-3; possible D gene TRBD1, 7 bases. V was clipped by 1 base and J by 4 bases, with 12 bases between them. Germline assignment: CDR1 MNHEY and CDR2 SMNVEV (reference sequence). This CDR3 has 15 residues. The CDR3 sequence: CASSLLSRGADTQYF. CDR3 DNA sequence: TGTGCCAGCAGTTTATTGTCCAGGGGGGCAGATACGCAGTATTTT.

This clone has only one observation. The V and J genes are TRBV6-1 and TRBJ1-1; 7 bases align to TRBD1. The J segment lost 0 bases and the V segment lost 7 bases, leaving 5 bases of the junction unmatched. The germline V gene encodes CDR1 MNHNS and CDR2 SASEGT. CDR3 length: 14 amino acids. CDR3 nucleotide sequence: TGTGCCAGCAAACAGGGGTTTCTGAACACTGAAGCTTTCTTT. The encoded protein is CASKQGFLNTEAFF.